Reported below is one T cell receptor beta chain. A single record per CDR3 protein comes from TCRdb applying MiXCR to the RT-PCR reads. Of roughly 880,000 distinct CDR3 sequences in the sample, approximately 18% are singletons; the top ten hold around 6%. The source of the sample is a study of patients and donors after allogeneic stem cell transplantation. Losses at the gene ends were 6 bases for V and 0 bases for J; bases not matched to a gene: 16. This CDR3 region has 18 residues. The germline gives CDR1 MNHNS, CDR2 SASEGT. Sequencing was carried out using blood, either unsorted or a sorted T cell fraction (not recorded which). This chain joins TRBV6-1 and TRBJ1-1; 7 bases are a match to TRBD1. The source is a human donor who was either an allogeneic HSCT recipient or a stem cell or donor lymphocyte infusion donor (not recorded which). It is not recorded whose cells these are; they may come from a transplant donor. The DNA for the CDR3 is TGTGCCAGCAGCTTCCAGGGGACAGCGCTTTCTTTGAACACTGAAGCTTTCTTT. Translation: CASSFQGTALSLNTEAFF.